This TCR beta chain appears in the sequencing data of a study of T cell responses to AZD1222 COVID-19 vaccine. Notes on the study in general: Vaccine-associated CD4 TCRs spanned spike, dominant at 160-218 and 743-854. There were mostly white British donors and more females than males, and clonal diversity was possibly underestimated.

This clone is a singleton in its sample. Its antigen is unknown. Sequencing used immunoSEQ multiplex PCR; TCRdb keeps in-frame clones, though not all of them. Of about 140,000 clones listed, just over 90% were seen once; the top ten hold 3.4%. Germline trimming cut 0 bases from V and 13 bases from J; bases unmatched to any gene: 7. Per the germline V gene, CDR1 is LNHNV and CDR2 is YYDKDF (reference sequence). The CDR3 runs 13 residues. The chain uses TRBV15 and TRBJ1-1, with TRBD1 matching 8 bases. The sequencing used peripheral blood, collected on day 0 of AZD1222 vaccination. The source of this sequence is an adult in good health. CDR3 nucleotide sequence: TGTGCCACCAGCAGAGACAGGACAGGGATGGTTTTCTTT. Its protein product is CATSRDRTGMVFF.